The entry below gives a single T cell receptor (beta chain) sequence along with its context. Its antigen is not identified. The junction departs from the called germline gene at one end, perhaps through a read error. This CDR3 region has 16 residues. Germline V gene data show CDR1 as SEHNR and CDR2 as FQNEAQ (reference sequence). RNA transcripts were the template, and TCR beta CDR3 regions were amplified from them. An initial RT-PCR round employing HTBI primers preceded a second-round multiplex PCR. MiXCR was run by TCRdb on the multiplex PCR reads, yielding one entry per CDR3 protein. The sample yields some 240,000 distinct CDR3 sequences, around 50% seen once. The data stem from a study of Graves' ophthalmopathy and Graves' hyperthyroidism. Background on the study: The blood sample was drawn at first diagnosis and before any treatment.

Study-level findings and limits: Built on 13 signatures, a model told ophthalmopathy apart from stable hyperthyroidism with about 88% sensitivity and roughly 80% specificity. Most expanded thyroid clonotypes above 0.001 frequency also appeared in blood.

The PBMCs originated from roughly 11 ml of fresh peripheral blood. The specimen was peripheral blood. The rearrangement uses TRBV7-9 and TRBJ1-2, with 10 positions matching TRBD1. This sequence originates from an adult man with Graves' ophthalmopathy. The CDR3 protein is CGSSPTGTGAFYGYTF. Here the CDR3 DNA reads TGTGGCAGCAGCCCAACCGGGACAGGGGCTTTCTATGGCTACACCTTC.